Listed below are T cell receptor beta chains from one sample, sequenced in a study of cytomegalovirus exposure and HLA in healthy donors. Sequencing was performed with immunoSEQ multiplex PCR; in TCRdb, only in-frame clones are kept and a portion is missing. Of around 120,000 clones in the sample, roughly 89% were seen once. The sequencing sample was made of PBMCs. The receptor set was obtained from a woman between 18 and 29 years old in good health and CMV-seronegative. The CDR3 runs from the conserved cysteine through the conserved F or W. The D gene is left open where the match is weak. Size is stated for part of the rows, as once, few or many counts, or as a class when the clone is expanded.

v_call,clone_size,j_call,d_call,cdr3_length,cdr3_nt,cdr3_aa
TRBV29-1,NA,TRBJ2-1,TRBD1,15,TGCAGCGTTGAGGTACCAGGGGGTTATTACAATGAGCAGTTCTTC,CSVEVPGGYYNEQFF
TRBV10-3,NA,TRBJ1-4,TRBD1,13,TGTGCCACCGGACAGGGTCAAAATGAAAAACTGTTTTTT,CATGQGQNEKLFF
TRBV19,NA,TRBJ2-6,TRBD1,16,TGTGCCAGTAGTAACACAGGGGGCTCTGGGGCCAACGTCCTGACTTTC,CASSNTGGSGANVLTF
TRBV25-1,NA,TRBJ2-1,TRBD2,16,TGTGCCAGCAGTGAATTAGGGACTAGCGGGTTTAATGAGCAGTTCTTC,CASSELGTSGFNEQFF
TRBV10-3,NA,TRBJ2-7,TRBD1,15,TGTGCCATCAGCCTAACCCGGGACAGGGGCTACGAGCAGTACTTC,CAISLTRDRGYEQYF
TRBV6-6,NA,TRBJ1-1,TRBD1,14,TGTGCCAGCAGTTCCAACAGGGGTTTCACTGAAGCTTTCTTT,CASSSNRGFTEAFF
TRBV15,NA,TRBJ2-1,TRBD2,16,TGTGCCACCAGCAGACGACTAGCGGGGGGATACAATGAGCAGTTCTTC,CATSRRLAGGYNEQFF
TRBV27,NA,TRBJ2-3,TRBD2,16,TGTGCCAGCAGTGAACGGACTAGCCGATACACAGATACGCAGTATTTT,CASSERTSRYTDTQYF
TRBV29-1,NA,TRBJ2-3,TRBD2,16,TGCAGCGTTGAGGGGACTAGCGGGAGACTGGCAGATACGCAGTATTTT,CSVEGTSGRLADTQYF
TRBV21-1,NA,TRBJ1-2,NA,12,TGTGCCAGCAGCAAAACAGGGCATGGCTACACCTTC,CASSKTGHGYTF
TRBV20-1,NA,TRBJ2-1,NA,11,TGCAGTGCTAGGGACAACAATGAGCAGTTCTTC,CSARDNNEQFF
TRBV7-9,NA,TRBJ2-1,TRBD2,15,TGTGCCAGCACCCTAAGCGGGAGTATTCCCAATGAGCAGTTCTTC,CASTLSGSIPNEQFF
TRBV11-3,NA,TRBJ1-4,TRBD1,15,TGTGCCAGCAGCTTGGGACAGGGTGGAAGTGAAAAACTGTTTTTT,CASSLGQGGSEKLFF
TRBV7-2,NA,TRBJ2-7,TRBD2,19,TGTGCCAGCAGCTCAGGACTAGCGGGCCTACTACTGAGCTCCTACGAGCAGTACTTC,CASSSGLAGLLLSSYEQYF
TRBV2,NA,TRBJ1-1,TRBD1,15,TGTGCCAGCAGTGAATGGCCTCAGGGGGGAACTGAAGCTTTCTTT,CASSEWPQGGTEAFF
TRBV29-1,NA,TRBJ1-1,NA,14,TGCAGCGTTGAACGACAGGTCTTCAACACTGAAGCTTTCTTT,CSVERQVFNTEAFF
TRBV5-6,NA,TRBJ1-3,NA,16,TGTGCCAGCAGCTTGGTGGGCACTGACTCTGGAAACACCATATATTTT,CASSLVGTDSGNTIYF
TRBV5-6,NA,TRBJ2-1,TRBD2,16,TGTGCCAGCAGCACCGGGACTAGCGGGAGGTACAATGAGCAGTTCTTC,CASSTGTSGRYNEQFF
TRBV5-1,NA,TRBJ2-1,TRBD2,15,TGCGCCAGCAGCTCCGCCGGGGGGTCCTACAATGAGCAGTTCTTC,CASSSAGGSYNEQFF
TRBV28,once,TRBJ2-5,TRBD2,13,TGTGCCGCACGACTAGCGGGAGGAGAGACCCAGTACTTC,CAARLAGGETQYF
TRBV5-4,NA,TRBJ1-3,NA,16,TGTGCCAGCAGCTTGGACGGTCTCACTTCGGGAAACACCATATATTTT,CASSLDGLTSGNTIYF
TRBV6-5,once,TRBJ2-7,NA,12,TGTGCCAGCGGGCAACGGAGGGACGAGCAGTACTTC,CASGQRRDEQYF
TRBV11-1,NA,TRBJ2-7,NA,14,TGTGCCAGCAGCTTCAGAGGTTTATCCTACGAGCAGTACTTC,CASSFRGLSYEQYF
TRBV27,once,TRBJ1-2,NA,15,TGTGCCAGCAGTTTATCTTACACATCTAACTATGGCTACACCTTC,CASSLSYTSNYGYTF
TRBV18,NA,TRBJ1-6,TRBD1,15,TGTGCCAGCTCAGCGGACAGGTCCTATAATTCACCCCTCCACTTT,CASSADRSYNSPLHF
TRBV4-1,NA,TRBJ2-3,NA,13,TGCGCCAGCAGCTCAACTAGCACAGATACGCAGTATTTT,CASSSTSTDTQYF
TRBV11-3,NA,TRBJ2-1,NA,15,TGTGCCAGCAGCTCCCGAGCGGGCTCCTACAATGAGCAGTTCTTC,CASSSRAGSYNEQFF
TRBV6-1,NA,TRBJ2-5,NA,14,TGTGCCAGCACTCACAGGGGAGGCCAAGAGACCCAGTACTTC,CASTHRGGQETQYF
TRBV2,NA,TRBJ2-7,TRBD2,14,TGTGCCAGCAGCCTACAGCGGGGGGCAGCCGAGCAGTACTTC,CASSLQRGAAEQYF